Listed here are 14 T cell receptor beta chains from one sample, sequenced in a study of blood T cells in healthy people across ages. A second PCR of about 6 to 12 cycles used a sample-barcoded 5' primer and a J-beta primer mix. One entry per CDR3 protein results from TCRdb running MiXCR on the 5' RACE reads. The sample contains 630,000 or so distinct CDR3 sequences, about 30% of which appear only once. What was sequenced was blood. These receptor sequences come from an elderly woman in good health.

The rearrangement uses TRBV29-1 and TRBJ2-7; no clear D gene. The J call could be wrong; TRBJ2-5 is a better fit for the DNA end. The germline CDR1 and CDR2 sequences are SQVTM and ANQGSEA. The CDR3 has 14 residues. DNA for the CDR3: TGCAGCGTTTTGGACCGCTCGAAGAAGGAGACCCAGTACTTC. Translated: CSVLDRSKKETQYF.

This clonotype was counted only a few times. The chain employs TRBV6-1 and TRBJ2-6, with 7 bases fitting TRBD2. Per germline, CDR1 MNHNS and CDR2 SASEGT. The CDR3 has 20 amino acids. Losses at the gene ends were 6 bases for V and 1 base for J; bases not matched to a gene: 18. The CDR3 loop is CASRKRLLGLTGSGANVLTF. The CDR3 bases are TGTGCCAGCAGAAAACGACTCCTGGGACTAACGGGGTCTGGGGCCAACGTCCTGACTTTC.

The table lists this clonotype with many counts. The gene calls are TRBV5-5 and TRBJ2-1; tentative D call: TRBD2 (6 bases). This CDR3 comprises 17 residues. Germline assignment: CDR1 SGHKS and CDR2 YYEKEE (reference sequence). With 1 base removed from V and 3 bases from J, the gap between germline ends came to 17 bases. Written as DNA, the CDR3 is TGTGCCAGCAGCTTGACCCCCGGGGGAGCTAACTACAATGAGCAGTTCTTC. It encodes CASSLTPGGANYNEQFF.

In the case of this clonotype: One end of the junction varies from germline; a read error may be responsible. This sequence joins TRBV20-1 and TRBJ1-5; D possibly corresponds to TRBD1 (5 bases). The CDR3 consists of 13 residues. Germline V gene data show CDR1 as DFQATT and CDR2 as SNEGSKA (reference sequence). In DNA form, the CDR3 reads TGCGGTGCTAGTTGGGGCGTTGGTCAGCCCCAGCATTTT. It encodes CGASWGVGQPQHF.

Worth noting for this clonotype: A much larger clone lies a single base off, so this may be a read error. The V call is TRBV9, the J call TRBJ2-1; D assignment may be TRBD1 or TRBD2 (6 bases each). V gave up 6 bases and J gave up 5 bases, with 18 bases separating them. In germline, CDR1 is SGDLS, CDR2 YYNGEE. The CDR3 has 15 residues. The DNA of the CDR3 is TGTGCCAGCAACCCTCTGGGGGGCCGAAACAATGAGCAGTTCTTC. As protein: CASNPLGGRNNEQFF.

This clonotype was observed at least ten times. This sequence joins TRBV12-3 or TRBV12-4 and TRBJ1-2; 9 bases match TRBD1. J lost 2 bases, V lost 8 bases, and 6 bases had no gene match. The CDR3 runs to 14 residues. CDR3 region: CASGGTGWNYGYTF. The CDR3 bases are TGTGCCAGCGGGGGGACAGGGTGGAACTATGGCTACACCTTC.

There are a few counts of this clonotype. CDR3 in amino acids: CASSYQSGRLDTEAFF. The DNA for the CDR3 is TGTGCCAGCAGTTACCAATCGGGACGTTTGGACACTGAAGCTTTCTTT. J is TRBJ1-1 and V is TRBV6-5; a possible D gene is TRBD1 (5 bases). V gave up 2 bases and J gave up 3 bases, with 16 bases separating them. CDR3 length: 16 amino acids. CDR1 is MNHEY, CDR2 SVGAGI, per germline.

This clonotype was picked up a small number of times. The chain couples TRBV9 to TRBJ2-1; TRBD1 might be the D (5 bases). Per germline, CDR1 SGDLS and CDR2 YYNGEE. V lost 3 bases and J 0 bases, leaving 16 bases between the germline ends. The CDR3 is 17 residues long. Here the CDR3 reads CASSGTTGLSSYNEQFF. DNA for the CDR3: TGTGCCAGCAGCGGGACCACAGGCCTGAGCTCCTACAATGAGCAGTTCTTC.

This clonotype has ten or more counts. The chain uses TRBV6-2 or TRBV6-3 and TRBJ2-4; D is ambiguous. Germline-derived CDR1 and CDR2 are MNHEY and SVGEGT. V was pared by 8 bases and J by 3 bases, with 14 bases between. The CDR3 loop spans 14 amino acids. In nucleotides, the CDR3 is TGTGCCAGCGCACCCGGGCCGATCAAAAACATTCAGTACTTC. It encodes CASAPGPIKNIQYF.

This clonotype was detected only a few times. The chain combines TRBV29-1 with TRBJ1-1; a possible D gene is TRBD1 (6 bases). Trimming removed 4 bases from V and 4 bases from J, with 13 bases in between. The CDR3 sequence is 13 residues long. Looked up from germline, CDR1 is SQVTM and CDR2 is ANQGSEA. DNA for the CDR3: TGCAGCGTTGGGACCGGGGGGCGCACTGAAGCTTTCTTT. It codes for CSVGTGGRTEAFF.

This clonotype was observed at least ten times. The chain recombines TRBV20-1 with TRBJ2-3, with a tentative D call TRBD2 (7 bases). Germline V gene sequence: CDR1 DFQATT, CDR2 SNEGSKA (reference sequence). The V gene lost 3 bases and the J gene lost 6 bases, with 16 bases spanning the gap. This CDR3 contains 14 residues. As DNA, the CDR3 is TGCAGTGCTAGCGGGGCAGGGAGGGGGGATACGCAGTATTTT. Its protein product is CSASGAGRGDTQYF.

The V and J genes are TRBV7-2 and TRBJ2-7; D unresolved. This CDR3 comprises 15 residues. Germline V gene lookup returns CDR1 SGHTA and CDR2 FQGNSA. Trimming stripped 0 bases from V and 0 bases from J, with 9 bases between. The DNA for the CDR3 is TGTGCCAGCAGCTTAGCGCTTAGGCCCTCCTACGAGCAGTACTTC. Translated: CASSLALRPSYEQYF. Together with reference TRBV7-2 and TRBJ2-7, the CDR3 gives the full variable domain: GAGVSQSPSNKVTEKGKDVELRCDPISGHTALYWYRQSLGQGLEFLIYFQGNSAPDKSGLPSDRFSAERTGGSVSTLTIQRTQQEDSAVYLCASSLALRPSYEQYFGPGTRLTVT.

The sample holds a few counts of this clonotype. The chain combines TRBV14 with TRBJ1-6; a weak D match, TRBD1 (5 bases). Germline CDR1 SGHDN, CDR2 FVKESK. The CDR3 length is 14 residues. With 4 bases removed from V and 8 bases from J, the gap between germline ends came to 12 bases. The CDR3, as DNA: TGTGCCAGCAGCCTGGTGGGGGGGTATTCACCCCTCCACTTT. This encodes CASSLVGGYSPLHF.

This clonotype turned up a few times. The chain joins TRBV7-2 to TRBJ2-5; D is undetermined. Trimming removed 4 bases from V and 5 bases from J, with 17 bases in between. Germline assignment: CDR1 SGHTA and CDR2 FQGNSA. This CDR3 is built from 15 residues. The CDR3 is CASSSKWVPGETQYF. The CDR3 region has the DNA TGTGCCAGCAGCTCCAAATGGGTGCCTGGCGAGACCCAGTACTTC.